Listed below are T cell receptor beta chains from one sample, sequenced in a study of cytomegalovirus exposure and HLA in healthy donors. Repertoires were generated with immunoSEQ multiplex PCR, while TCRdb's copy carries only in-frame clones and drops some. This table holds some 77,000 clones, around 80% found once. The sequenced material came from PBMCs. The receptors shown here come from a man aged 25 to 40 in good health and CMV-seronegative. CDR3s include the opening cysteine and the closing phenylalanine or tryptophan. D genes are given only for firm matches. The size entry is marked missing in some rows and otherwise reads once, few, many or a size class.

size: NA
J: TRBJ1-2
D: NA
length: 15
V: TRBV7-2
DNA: TGTGCCAGCAGCCCCCCTGGGACATCTTCCTATGGCTACACCTTC
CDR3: CASSPPGTSSYGYTF

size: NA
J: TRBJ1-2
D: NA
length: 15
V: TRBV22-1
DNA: TGTCCTGGGAGCGCACGATACAGGGTGGCCTATGGCTACACCTTC
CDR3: CPGSARYRVAYGYTF

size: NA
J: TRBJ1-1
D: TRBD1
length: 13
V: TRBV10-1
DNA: TGCGCCAGCAGTGAGTCAGGACAGGGGGGAACTTTCTTT
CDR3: CASSESGQGGTFF

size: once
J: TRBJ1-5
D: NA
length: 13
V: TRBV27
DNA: TGTGCCAGCAGTTCTCAGGGCGTTCAGCCCCAGCATTTT
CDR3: CASSSQGVQPQHF

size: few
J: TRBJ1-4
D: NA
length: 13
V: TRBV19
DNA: TGTGCCAGTTCCCTTGCAACTAATGAAAAACTGTTTTTT
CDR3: CASSLATNEKLFF

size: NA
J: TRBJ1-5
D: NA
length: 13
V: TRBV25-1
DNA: TGTGCCAGCAGTGCGTATAGCAATCAGCCCCAGCATTTT
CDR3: CASSAYSNQPQHF

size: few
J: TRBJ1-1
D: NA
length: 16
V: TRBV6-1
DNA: TGTGCCAGCAGTGAAACTGGGGCTTCCATGAACACTGAAGCTTTCTTT
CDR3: CASSETGASMNTEAFF

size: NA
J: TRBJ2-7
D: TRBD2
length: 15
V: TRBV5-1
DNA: TGCGCCAGCAGCTTGGGGGCGGGGGGCTCCTACGAGCAGTACTTC
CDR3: CASSLGAGGSYEQYF

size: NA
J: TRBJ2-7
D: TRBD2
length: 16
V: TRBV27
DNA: TGTGCCAGCAGCCCGCGGGGACTAGCGACAACCTACGAGCAGTACTTC
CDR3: CASSPRGLATTYEQYF

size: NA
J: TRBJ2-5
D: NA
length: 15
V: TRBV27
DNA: TGTGCCAGCAGGACTATTCTCGCGGCGGGGGAGACCCAGTACTTC
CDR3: CASRTILAAGETQYF

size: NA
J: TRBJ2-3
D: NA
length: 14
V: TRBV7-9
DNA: TGTGCCAGCAGCTCGTTAGCGGGCACAGATACGCAGTATTTT
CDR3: CASSSLAGTDTQYF

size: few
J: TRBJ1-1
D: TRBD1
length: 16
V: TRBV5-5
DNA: TGTGCCAGCAGCTTGTCACAGGGGCGACTGAACACTGAAGCTTTCTTT
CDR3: CASSLSQGRLNTEAFF

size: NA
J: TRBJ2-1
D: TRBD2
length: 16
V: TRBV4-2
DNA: TGTGCCAGCAGCCAAGTAGCGGGGGGGGACGACAATGAGCAGTTCTTC
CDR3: CASSQVAGGDDNEQFF

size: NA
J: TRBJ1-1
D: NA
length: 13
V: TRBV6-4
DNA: TGTGCCAGCAGTGCAGGGGCGAACACTGAAGCTTTCTTT
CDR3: CASSAGANTEAFF

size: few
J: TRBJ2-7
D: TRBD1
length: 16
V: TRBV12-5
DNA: TGTGCTCGTGGTTCGGCCTGTACAGGGGCTAACTACGAGCAGTACTTC
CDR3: CARGSACTGANYEQYF

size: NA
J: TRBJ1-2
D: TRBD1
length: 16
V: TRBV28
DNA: TGTGCCAGCAGTCCCCCCCAATGGGGGACAGCTTATGGCTACACCTTC
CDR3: CASSPPQWGTAYGYTF

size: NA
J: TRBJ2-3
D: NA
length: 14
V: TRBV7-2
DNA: TGTGCCAGCAGATCGTGGGGGGGCACAGATACGCAGTATTTT
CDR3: CASRSWGGTDTQYF

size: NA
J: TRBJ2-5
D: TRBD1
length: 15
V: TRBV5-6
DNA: TGTGCCAGCAGATTGGGGACAGGGAGGTCCGAGACCCAGTACTTC
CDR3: CASRLGTGRSETQYF

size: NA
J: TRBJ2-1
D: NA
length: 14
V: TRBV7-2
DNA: TGTGCCAGCAGCGGCGGAGTGGAGGCCAATGAGCAGTTCTTC
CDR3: CASSGGVEANEQFF

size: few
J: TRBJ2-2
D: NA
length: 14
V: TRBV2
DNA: TGTGCCAGCAGTGGACAGACGAACACCGGGGAGCTGTTTTTT
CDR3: CASSGQTNTGELFF

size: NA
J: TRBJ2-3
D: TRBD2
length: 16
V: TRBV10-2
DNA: TGCGCCTGCAGTGAGTCTGGCGGGAGACCCACAGATACGCAGTATTTT
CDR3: CACSESGGRPTDTQYF

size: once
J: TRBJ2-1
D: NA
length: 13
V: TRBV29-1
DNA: TGCAGCGTTGAGCGGAGCTCCTACAATGAGCAGTTCTTC
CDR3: CSVERSSYNEQFF

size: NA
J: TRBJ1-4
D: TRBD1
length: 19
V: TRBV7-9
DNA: TGTGCCAGCAGCTTAACCCCGCGGACAGGCTCTGCAACTAATGAAAAACTGTTTTTT
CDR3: CASSLTPRTGSATNEKLFF

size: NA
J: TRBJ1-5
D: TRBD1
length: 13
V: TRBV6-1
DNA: TGTGCCACCGGACAGGCCCTTAATCAGCCCCAGCATTTT
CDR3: CATGQALNQPQHF

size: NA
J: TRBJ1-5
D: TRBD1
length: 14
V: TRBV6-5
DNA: TGTGCCAGCAGTCCCAGGGGGTATAATCAGCCCCAGCATTTT
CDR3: CASSPRGYNQPQHF

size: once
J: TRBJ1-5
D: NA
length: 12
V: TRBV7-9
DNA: TGTTCCGCACAGAGTAGCAATCAGCCCCAGCATTTT
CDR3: CSAQSSNQPQHF

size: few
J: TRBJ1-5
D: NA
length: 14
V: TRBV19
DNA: TGTGCCAGTAGGGAGATGTTTAGCAATCAGCCCCAGCATTTT
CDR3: CASREMFSNQPQHF

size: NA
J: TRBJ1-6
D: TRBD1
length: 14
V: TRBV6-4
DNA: TGTGCCAGCAGGGAGGACAGGGAGAATTCACCCCTCCACTTT
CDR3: CASREDRENSPLHF

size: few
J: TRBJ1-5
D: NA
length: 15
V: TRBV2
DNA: TGTGCCAGCAGTGATCGTCAGATTAGCAATCAGCCCCAGCATTTT
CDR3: CASSDRQISNQPQHF

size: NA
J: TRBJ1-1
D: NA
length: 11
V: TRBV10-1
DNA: TGCGCCAGCAGTGAGAACGGGGAAGCTTTCTTT
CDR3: CASSENGEAFF

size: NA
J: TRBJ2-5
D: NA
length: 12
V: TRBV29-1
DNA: TGCAGCGTTAATGGGGCTGGAGAGACCCAGTACTTC
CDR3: CSVNGAGETQYF

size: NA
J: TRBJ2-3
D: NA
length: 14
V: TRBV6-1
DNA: TGTGCCAGCAGTGAAGTTGCTCTAACCGATACGCAGTATTTT
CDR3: CASSEVALTDTQYF

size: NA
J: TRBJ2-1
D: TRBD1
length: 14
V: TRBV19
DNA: TGTGCCAGTAGTAGGGGACAGCGGTACAATGAGCAGTTCTTC
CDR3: CASSRGQRYNEQFF

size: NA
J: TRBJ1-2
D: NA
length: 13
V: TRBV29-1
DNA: TGCAGCGTTTGGAACAGGGTCGGGGATGGCTACACCTTC
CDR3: CSVWNRVGDGYTF

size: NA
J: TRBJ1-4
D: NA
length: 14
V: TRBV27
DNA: TGTGCCAGCAGTTTATTAGACAGATCGGAAAAACTGTTTTTT
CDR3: CASSLLDRSEKLFF

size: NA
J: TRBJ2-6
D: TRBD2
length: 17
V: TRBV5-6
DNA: TGTGCCAGCACAGGACTAGCGGGAGTGGCTGGGGCCAACGTCCTGACTTTC
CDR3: CASTGLAGVAGANVLTF

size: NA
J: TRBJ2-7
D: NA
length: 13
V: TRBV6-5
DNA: TGTGCCAGCAGCGCCCCAGCGACCTACGAGCAGTACTTC
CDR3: CASSAPATYEQYF

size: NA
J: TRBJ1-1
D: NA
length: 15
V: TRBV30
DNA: TGTGCCTGCACGCCTGCTCGGGGAGTCTACACTGAAGCTTTCTTT
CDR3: CACTPARGVYTEAFF

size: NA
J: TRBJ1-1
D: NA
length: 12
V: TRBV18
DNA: TGTGCCAGCTCACCAAGGGGTGGTGAAGCTTTCTTT
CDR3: CASSPRGGEAFF

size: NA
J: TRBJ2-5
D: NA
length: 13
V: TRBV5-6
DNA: TGTGCCAGCAGCCTCATAGTTCAAGAGACCCAGTACTTC
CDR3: CASSLIVQETQYF

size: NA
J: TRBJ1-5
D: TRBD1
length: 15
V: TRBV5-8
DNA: TGTGCCAGCAGCCCTCGACAGGGCTCAAATCAGCCCCAGCATTTT
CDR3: CASSPRQGSNQPQHF

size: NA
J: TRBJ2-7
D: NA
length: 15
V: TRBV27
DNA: TGTGCCAGCAGTTTCGAGGCTAGCAGGAAGGGCGAGCAGTACTTC
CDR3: CASSFEASRKGEQYF

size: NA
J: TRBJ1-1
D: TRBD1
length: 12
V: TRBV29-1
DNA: TGCAGCGTTGACCGGACAGGGACTGAAGCTTTCTTT
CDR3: CSVDRTGTEAFF

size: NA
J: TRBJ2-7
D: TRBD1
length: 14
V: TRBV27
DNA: TGTGCCAGCACTCGACAGGGTAGTCCCTACGAGCAGTACTTC
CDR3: CASTRQGSPYEQYF

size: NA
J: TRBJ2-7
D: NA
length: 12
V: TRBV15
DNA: TGTGCCACCGGCCGGGACACCTACGAGCAGTACTTC
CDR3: CATGRDTYEQYF

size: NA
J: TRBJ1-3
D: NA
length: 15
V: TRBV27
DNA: TGTGCCAGCAGATCGGGTCTTTACTCTGGAAACACCATATATTTT
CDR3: CASRSGLYSGNTIYF

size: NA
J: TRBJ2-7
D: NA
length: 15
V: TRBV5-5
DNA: TGTGCCAGCAGCTTGGCCACGGGGGATTCTTACGAGCAGTACTTC
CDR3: CASSLATGDSYEQYF